These T cell receptor beta chains were read from a single sample in a study of T-cell reconstitution after alpha-beta-depleted transplantation in children. TCRdb re-derived calls from the PCR reads in MiXCR, one entry per CDR3 protein. The sample consists of about 980,000 distinct CDR3 sequences, around 30% of them appearing once. The sequencing here drew on PBMCs, mostly from graft donor cells, taken 360 days after TCRalphabeta/CD19-depleted stem cell transplant. All receptors come from a boy in the first two years of life who had a stem cell transplant for SCID, so the T cells may come from the graft donor. The CDR3 runs from the conserved cysteine through the conserved F or W. The D gene is left open where the match is weak. Size tells how often a clone was seen (once, few, many) or the class of an expanded clone, and some rows leave it out.

CDR3 protein | CDR3 DNA | V gene | clone size | J gene | D gene
CASSLEAPLDTQYF | TGTGCCAGCAGCCTGGAGGCCCCCTTGGATACGCAGTATTTT | TRBV28 | NA | TRBJ2-3 | NA
CSASLGGGEAFF | TGCAGTGCCTCCCTAGGGGGCGGTGAAGCTTTCTTT | TRBV20-1 | few | TRBJ1-1 | TRBD1
CATSPTRVDYEQYF | TGTGCCACCAGCCCGACCCGGGTAGACTACGAGCAGTACTTC | TRBV15 | NA | TRBJ2-7 | NA
CASSLASSGATDTQYF | TGCGCCAGCAGCTTGGCGTCTAGCGGGGCCACAGATACGCAGTATTTT | TRBV5-1 | NA | TRBJ2-3 | TRBD2
CSAREGVFQFF | TGCAGTGCTAGAGAGGGAGTATTCCAGTTCTTC | TRBV20-1 | NA | TRBJ2-1 | NA
CASSRGPGASYEQYF | TGTGCCAGCAGCAGGGGGCCAGGGGCTTCCTACGAGCAGTACTTC | TRBV7-3 | once | TRBJ2-7 | TRBD1
CASSFFWGGHNEQFF | TGTGCCAGCAGTTTCTTCTGGGGGGGCCACAATGAGCAGTTCTTC | TRBV12-3/TRBV12-4 | NA | TRBJ2-1 | NA
CAITQRGFNEQFF | TGTGCCATCACCCAGCGGGGGTTCAATGAGCAGTTCTTC | TRBV2 | NA | TRBJ2-1 | TRBD2
CASTGQGAGETQYF | TGTGCCAGCACTGGACAGGGGGCCGGAGAGACCCAGTACTTC | TRBV2 | few | TRBJ2-5 | TRBD1
CASSPVRILHHEQFF | TGTGCCAGCAGCCCCGTGAGGATACTGCACCATGAGCAGTTCTTC | TRBV7-9 | NA | TRBJ2-1 | NA
CASSPLGEGRYEQYF | TGTGCCAGCAGCCCTCTGGGGGAAGGGCGGTACGAGCAGTACTTC | TRBV7-9 | NA | TRBJ2-7 | NA
CASSSDSLSQPQHF | TGTGCCAGCAGTTCGGACAGTCTGAGTCAGCCCCAGCATTTT | TRBV12-3/TRBV12-4 | many | TRBJ1-5 | NA
CASSWDRPTNTEAFF | TGCGCCAGCAGCTGGGACAGACCGACGAACACTGAAGCTTTCTTT | TRBV5-1 | NA | TRBJ1-1 | TRBD1
CASRRGGGKLFF | TGTGCCAGCAGACGCGGAGGGGGGAAACTGTTTTTT | TRBV6-5 | once | TRBJ1-4 | NA
CASSSPGIAGGLGYEQYF | TGTGCCAGCAGCTCCCCAGGGATAGCGGGGGGGCTAGGGTACGAGCAGTACTTC | TRBV11-2 | NA | TRBJ2-7 | TRBD2
CATGERNRGRNEQFF | TGTGCCACCGGTGAGCGCAACAGGGGTCGTAATGAGCAGTTCTTC | TRBV12-3/TRBV12-4 | few | TRBJ2-1 | TRBD1